Below are 26 T cell receptor beta chains sequenced from a single sample in a study of blood T cell repertoires in COVID-19. Libraries were prepared by immunoSEQ multiplex PCR; TCRdb keeps only in-frame clonotypes and omits some of them. This table has around 100,000 clones, under 90% appearing once. Sequencing was carried out using peripheral blood. These receptors were obtained from a human donor in a cohort sampled during active COVID-19.

The chain employs TRBV7-8 and TRBJ2-7; TRBD1 matches at 8 bases. CDR3 length equals 14 residues. Trimming removed 4 bases from V and 2 bases from J; junction bases left unmatched: 4. From germline, CDR1 is SGHVS and CDR2 FQNEAQ. The CDR3 reads CASSSDRVAYEQYF. The CDR3 coding sequence is TGTGCCAGCAGCTCGGACAGGGTGGCCTACGAGCAGTACTTC.

The rearrangement uses TRBV10-3 and TRBJ2-1; no clear D gene. The CDR3 has 12 residues. V was trimmed by 2 bases and J by 10 bases, leaving 9 bases between them. Germline V gives CDR1 ENHRY, CDR2 SYGVKD. This chain's CDR3 is CAISEPPLEQFF. CDR3 bases: TGTGCCATCAGTGAGCCCCCATTGGAGCAGTTCTTC.

The chain couples TRBV27 to TRBJ2-1; 11 nucleotides line up with TRBD2. Per germline, CDR1 MNHEY and CDR2 SMNVEV (reference sequence). The V segment lost 6 bases and the J segment 6 bases; nucleotides outside the gene matches: 7. CDR3 size: 15 residues. This CDR3 is CASSSPSGRSNEQFF. The CDR3 DNA reads as TGTGCCAGCAGCTCCCCTAGCGGGAGGTCCAATGAGCAGTTCTTC.

The rearrangement uses TRBV29-1 and TRBJ2-1; D not resolved. Germline V gives CDR1 SQVTM, CDR2 ANQGSEA. Deletions cut 3 bases from V and 7 bases from J, with 16 bases between. CDR3 length equals 14 residues. DNA of the CDR3: TGCAGCGTTGATCTTGCTAGTTCGCCAAATGAGCAGTTCTTC. This encodes CSVDLASSPNEQFF.

The J gene is TRBJ1-4, the V gene TRBV29-1; perhaps TRBD1 as D (5 bases). Trimming removed 4 bases at V and 8 bases at J, with 14 bases between. This CDR3 region has 13 residues. CDR1 is SQVTM and CDR2 is ANQGSEA in the germline V gene. The CDR3, as DNA: TGCAGCGTTGCGGAGACAGTCGGCGAAAAACTGTTTTTT. It yields the protein CSVAETVGEKLFF.

The gene calls are TRBV3-1 (or the pseudogene TRBV3-2) and TRBJ2-7; 8 bases are a match to TRBD1. The CDR3 runs 18 residues. The trim removed 0 bases at V and 0 bases at J, leaving 10 bases unmatched. Looked up from germline, CDR1 is LGHDT and CDR2 is YNNKEL (reference sequence). The CDR3 nucleotides read TGTGCCAGCAGCCAAGACCAAAAGAGGACAGGGTACTCCTACGAGCAGTACTTC. Its protein is CASSQDQKRTGYSYEQYF.

Written as DNA, the CDR3 is TGTGCCAGCAGCCAGGTGGCGGGGACCACCGGGGAGCTGTTTTTT. It is translated as CASSQVAGTTGELFF. This chain connects TRBV7-6 to TRBJ2-2, with D possibly matching TRBD2 (6 bases). Germline CDR1 is SGHVS and CDR2 is FNYEAQ. Trimming cost V 5 bases and J 4 bases, with 14 bases left between them. The CDR3 sequence is 15 residues long.

The chain couples TRBV5-1 to TRBJ2-7, with TRBD1 as a possible D gene (6 bases). Trimming shortened V by 7 bases and J by 0 bases, and 11 bases separated the two germline ends. This CDR3 has 13 residues. Germline CDR1 SGHRS, CDR2 YFSETQ. The chain's CDR3 is CASRQGSSYEQYF. In DNA, the CDR3 is TGCGCCAGCCGGCAGGGGAGCTCCTACGAGCAGTACTTC. Full variable domain (outside the CDR3, taken from reference TRBV5-1 and TRBJ2-7): KAGVTQTPRYLIKTRGQQVTLSCSPISGHRSVSWYQQTPGQGLQFLFEYFSETQRNKGNFPGRFSGRQFSNSRSEMNVSTLELGDSALYLCASRQGSSYEQYFGPGTRLTVT.

The chain has TRBV7-9 and TRBJ2-7; 8 nucleotides align to TRBD2. The V gene end was trimmed by 4 bases and the J gene end by 6 bases; junction bases not matched to a gene: 2. The CDR3 is made up of 12 amino acids. Germline V lookup: CDR1 SEHNR, CDR2 FQNEAQ (reference sequence). The DNA for the CDR3 is TGTGCCAGCAGCTGGGGGACTAGCGAGCAGTACTTC. Translation gives CASSWGTSEQYF.

The V gene is TRBV28, the J gene TRBJ2-2, with a possible D match to TRBD2 (5 bases). V lost 9 bases and J lost 6, with 20 bases in between. CDR3 length: 15 residues. The germline V gene encodes CDR1 MDHEN and CDR2 SYDVKM. The CDR3 spells CASRGAPPVSGELFF. CDR3 bases: TGTGCCAGTCGGGGAGCGCCCCCCGTGTCCGGGGAGCTGTTTTTT.

The chain recombines TRBV21-1 with TRBJ1-5. TRBV21-1 is noted as a pseudogene. This CDR3 is built from 15 residues. The CDR3 sequence is CASSKFRDCNQPQHF. Written as DNA, the CDR3 is TGTGCCAGCAGCAAATTCAGGGACTGCAATCAGCCCCAGCATTTT.

The J gene is TRBJ2-1, the V gene TRBV24-1, with D perhaps matching TRBD1 (5 bases). The CDR3 contains 14 residues. Germline V lookup: CDR1 KGHDR, CDR2 SFDVKD. Deletions cut 4 bases from V and 6 bases from J, with 12 bases between. CDR3 coding DNA: TGTGCCACCAGTGACAGGGTTGCTGGCAATGAGCAGTTCTTC. This sequence encodes CATSDRVAGNEQFF.

DNA of the CDR3: TGTGCCAGCAGCTTGGATGCGGGAGGTACCGGGGAGCTGTTTTTT. Amino acids: CASSLDAGGTGELFF. V is TRBV11-2 and J is TRBJ2-2; 8 bases agree with TRBD2. V was pared by 3 bases and J by 5 bases, with 5 bases of the junction left unmatched. Germline-derived CDR1 and CDR2 are SGHAT and FQNNGV. The CDR3 contains 15 residues.

This clone has more than one count but fewer than ten. DNA of the CDR3: TGTGCCAGCAGCGTGGTGCAGGGGCATGGCTACACCTTC. Protein product: CASSVVQGHGYTF. This sequence joins TRBV9 and TRBJ1-2; D is possibly TRBD1 (6 bases). CDR1 and CDR2 from the germline V gene are SGDLS and YYNGEE. The CDR3 is made up of 13 amino acids. The V and J ends lost 2 bases and 6 bases respectively, with 11 bases between them.

In nucleotides, the CDR3 is TGTGCCAGCAGGCGTCTAGCGGGGGCCTCCAAAAACATTCAGTACTTC. The encoded protein is CASRRLAGASKNIQYF. The rearrangement uses TRBV2 and TRBJ2-4; TRBD2 matches 10 bases. The length of the CDR3 is 16 residues. V lost 6 bases, J lost 2 bases, and 7 bases stayed unmatched. Looked up from germline, CDR1 is SNHLY and CDR2 is FYNNEI.

The chain is built from TRBV6-5 and TRBJ1-1; 9 nucleotides align to TRBD1. Trimming removed 4 bases from V and 11 bases from J; junction bases left unmatched: 8. The CDR3 contains 13 residues. Germline lookup yields CDR1 MNHEY and CDR2 SVGAGI. CDR3 region: CASSLKRTGEAFF. The CDR3 DNA reads TGTGCCAGCAGTTTAAAGAGGACAGGGGAGGCTTTCTTT.

V and J are TRBV5-1 and TRBJ2-3, with D perhaps TRBD2 (5 bases). Deletions cut 0 bases from V and 6 bases from J, with 11 bases between. Germline V gene data show CDR1 as SGHRS and CDR2 as YFSETQ. CDR3 length: 14 residues. Here the CDR3 reads CASSLEASWDTQYF. In DNA form, the CDR3 reads TGCGCCAGCAGCTTGGAGGCTAGCTGGGATACGCAGTATTTT.

The count of this clone is one. The chain links TRBV28 to TRBJ1-5; D remains unclear. This CDR3 is 14 amino acids long. Trimming stripped 1 base from V and 5 bases from J, with 9 bases between. The germline CDR1 and CDR2 sequences are MDHEN and SYDVKM. The CDR3 reads CASSLYTSDQPQHF. The CDR3 DNA sequence: TGTGCCAGCAGTTTATATACCTCGGATCAGCCCCAGCATTTT.

The V call is TRBV27, the J call TRBJ2-5; 7 bases are a match to TRBD2. The CDR3 extends over 14 amino acids. The germline CDR1 and CDR2 sequences are MNHEY and SMNVEV (reference sequence). V lost 0 bases and J lost 5; bases outside the gene matches: 3. Here the CDR3 reads CASSLSVGGETQYF. The CDR3 bases are TGTGCCAGCAGTTTATCGGTGGGGGGGGAGACCCAGTACTTC.

V gene TRBV6-5 combines with J gene TRBJ2-1; D unresolved. Germline CDR1 MNHEY, CDR2 SVGAGI. CDR3 length: 13 residues. Between the trimmed V and J ends, which lost 7 bases and 3 bases, there was a span of 10 bases. In DNA form, the CDR3 reads TGTGCCAGCACGCCTCCTAACTACAATGAGCAGTTCTTC. Protein: CASTPPNYNEQFF.

The rearrangement links TRBV6-5 to TRBJ1-1; no definite D call. The ends were cut back, 6 bases at V and 1 base at J, with 9 bases in the middle. Germline CDR1 reads MNHEY; CDR2 reads SVGAGI. The CDR3 is 13 residues long. The chain's CDR3 is CASSTIGNTEAFF. CDR3 nucleotides: TGTGCCAGCAGCACGATCGGGAACACTGAAGCTTTCTTT.

The V gene is TRBV11-2, the J gene TRBJ1-2; tentatively, D is TRBD1 (5 bases). Trimming removed 2 bases from V and 2 bases from J, with 6 bases in between. This CDR3 comprises 13 residues. Per the germline V gene, CDR1 is SGHAT and CDR2 is FQNNGV. CDR3 sequence (DNA): TGTGCCAGCAGCTTAAGGGGAAACTATGGCTACACCTTC. Translating gives CASSLRGNYGYTF.

The CDR3 DNA reads as TGTGCCAGCACCCTTAGGACTAGCGGGAGCAATGAGCAGTTCTTC. It is translated as CASTLRTSGSNEQFF. The chain links TRBV5-4 to TRBJ2-1, with 13 bases that match TRBD2. The CDR3 spans 15 residues. J was trimmed by 6 bases and V by 6 bases; bases with no gene match: 6. Per germline, CDR1 SGHNT and CDR2 YYREEE (reference sequence). The full variable domain, completed using reference TRBV5-4 and TRBJ2-1, is ETGVTQSPTHLIKTRGQQVTLRCSSQSGHNTVSWYQQALGQGPQFIFQYYREEENGRGNFPPRFSGLQFPNYSSELNVNALELDDSALYLCASTLRTSGSNEQFFGPGTRLTVL.

The chain is built from TRBV10-1 and TRBJ2-1, with a tentative D call TRBD2 (5 bases). The CDR3 spans 14 residues. The germline CDR1 and CDR2 sequences are WNHNN and SYGVQD (reference sequence). V dropped 6 bases and J dropped 8 bases, with 17 bases sitting between them. The CDR3 nucleotides are TGCGCCAGCAGGGACGGTAGCGTAGGCGATGAGCAGTTCTTC. Protein: CASRDGSVGDEQFF.

The rearrangement joins TRBV18 to TRBJ2-7, with 8 nucleotides matching TRBD2. V trimming: 6 bases; J trimming: 0 bases; junction bases outside the gene matches: 7. The CDR3 loop spans 15 amino acids. Germline CDR1 and CDR2: KGHSH and LQKENI. The CDR3 nucleotides read TGTGCCAGCTCGCAACTAGCGGCAAACTCCTACGAGCAGTACTTC. This gives the protein CASSQLAANSYEQYF.

This clone showed up just a few times. The chain links TRBV7-2 to TRBJ1-5; D remains ambiguous. The V gene's germline CDR1 is SGHTA and CDR2 FQGNSA. The CDR3 is made up of 15 amino acids. Trimming shortened V by 1 base and J by 1 base, and 8 bases separated the two germline ends. The CDR3 loop is CASSLDSSSNQPQHF. The CDR3 DNA reads TGTGCCAGCAGCTTAGATAGTTCGAGCAATCAGCCCCAGCATTTT. The full variable domain, completed using reference TRBV7-2 and TRBJ1-5, is GAGVSQSPSNKVTEKGKDVELRCDPISGHTALYWYRQSLGQGLEFLIYFQGNSAPDKSGLPSDRFSAERTGGSVSTLTIQRTQQEDSAVYLCASSLDSSSNQPQHFGDGTRLSIL.